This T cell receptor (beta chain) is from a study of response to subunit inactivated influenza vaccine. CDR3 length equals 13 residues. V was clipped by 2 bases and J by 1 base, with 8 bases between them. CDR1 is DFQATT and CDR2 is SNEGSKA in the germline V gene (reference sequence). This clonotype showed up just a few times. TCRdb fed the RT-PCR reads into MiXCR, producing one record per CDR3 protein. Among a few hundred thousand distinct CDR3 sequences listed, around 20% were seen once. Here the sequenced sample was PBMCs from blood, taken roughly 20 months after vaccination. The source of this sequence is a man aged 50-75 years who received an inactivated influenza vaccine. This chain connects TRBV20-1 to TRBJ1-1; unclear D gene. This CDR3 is CSARLHSNTEAFF. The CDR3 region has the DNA TGCAGTGCTAGATTACACTCGAACACTGAAGCTTTCTTT.